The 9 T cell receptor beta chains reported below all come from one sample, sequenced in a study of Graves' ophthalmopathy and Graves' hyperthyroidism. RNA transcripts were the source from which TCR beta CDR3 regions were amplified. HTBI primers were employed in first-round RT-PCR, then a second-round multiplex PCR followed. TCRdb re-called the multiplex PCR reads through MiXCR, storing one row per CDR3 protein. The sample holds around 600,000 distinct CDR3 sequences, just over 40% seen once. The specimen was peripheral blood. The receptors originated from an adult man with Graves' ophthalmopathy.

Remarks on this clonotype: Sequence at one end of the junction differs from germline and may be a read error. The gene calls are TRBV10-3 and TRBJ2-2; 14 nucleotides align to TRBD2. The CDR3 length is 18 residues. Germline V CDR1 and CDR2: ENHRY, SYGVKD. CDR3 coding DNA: TGTGCCAGCAGTTACGCCAGACTAGCGGGGGGGCCTACCGGGGAGCTGTTTTTT. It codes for CASSYARLAGGPTGELFF.

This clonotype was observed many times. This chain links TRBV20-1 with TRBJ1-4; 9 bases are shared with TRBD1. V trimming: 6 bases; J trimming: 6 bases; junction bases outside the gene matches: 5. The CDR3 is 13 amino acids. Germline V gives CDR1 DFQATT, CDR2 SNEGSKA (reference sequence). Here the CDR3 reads CSAMGQGYEKLFF. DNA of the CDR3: TGCAGTGCGATGGGACAGGGTTATGAAAAACTGTTTTTT.

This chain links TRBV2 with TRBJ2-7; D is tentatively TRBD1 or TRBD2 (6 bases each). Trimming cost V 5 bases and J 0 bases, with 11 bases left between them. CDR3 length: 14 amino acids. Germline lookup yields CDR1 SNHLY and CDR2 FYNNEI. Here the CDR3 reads CASSRRGLSYEQYF. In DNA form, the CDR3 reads TGTGCCAGCAGTCGCCGGGGGCTCTCCTACGAGCAGTACTTC.

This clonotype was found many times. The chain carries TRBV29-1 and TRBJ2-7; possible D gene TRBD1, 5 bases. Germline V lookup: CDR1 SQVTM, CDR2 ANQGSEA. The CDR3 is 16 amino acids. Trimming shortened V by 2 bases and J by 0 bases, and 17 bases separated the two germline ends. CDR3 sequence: CSVENRPGHSSYEQYF. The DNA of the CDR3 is TGCAGCGTTGAAAACCGGCCAGGGCACAGCTCCTACGAGCAGTACTTC.

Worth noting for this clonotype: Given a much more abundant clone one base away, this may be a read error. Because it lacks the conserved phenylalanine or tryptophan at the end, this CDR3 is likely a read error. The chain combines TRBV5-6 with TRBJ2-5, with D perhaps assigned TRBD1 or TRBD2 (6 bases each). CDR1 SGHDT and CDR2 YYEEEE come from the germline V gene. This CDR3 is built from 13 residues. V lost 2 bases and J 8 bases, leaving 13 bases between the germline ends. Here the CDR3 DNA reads TGTGCCAGCAGCTTTGGGGGGCCGAAAACCCAGTACTTA. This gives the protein CASSFGGPKTQYL.

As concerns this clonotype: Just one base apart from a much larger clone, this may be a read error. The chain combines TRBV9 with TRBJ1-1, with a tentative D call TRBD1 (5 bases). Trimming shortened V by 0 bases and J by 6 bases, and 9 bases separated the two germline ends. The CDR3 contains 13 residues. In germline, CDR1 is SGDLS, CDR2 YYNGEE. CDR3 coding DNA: TGTGCCAGCAGCGTAGCAGGGAGCGCTGAAGCTTTCTTT. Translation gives CASSVAGSAEAFF.

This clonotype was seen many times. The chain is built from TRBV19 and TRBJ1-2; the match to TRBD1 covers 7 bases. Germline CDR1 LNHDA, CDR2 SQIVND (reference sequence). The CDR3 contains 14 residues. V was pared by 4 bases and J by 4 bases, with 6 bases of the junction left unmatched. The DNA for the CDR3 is TGTGCCAGTAGTACCGACAGGGACGTCTATGGCTACACCTTC. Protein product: CASSTDRDVYGYTF. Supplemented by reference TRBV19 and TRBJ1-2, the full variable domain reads DGGITQSPKYLFRKEGQNVTLSCEQNLNHDAMYWYRQDPGQGLRLIYYSQIVNDFQKGDIAEGYSVSREKKESFPLTVTSAQKNPTAFYLCASSTDRDVYGYTFGSGTRLTVV.

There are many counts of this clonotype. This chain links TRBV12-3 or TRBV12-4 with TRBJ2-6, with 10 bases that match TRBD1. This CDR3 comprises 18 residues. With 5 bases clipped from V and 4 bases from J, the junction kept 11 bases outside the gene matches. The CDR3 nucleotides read TGTGCCAGCAGTCCCGGGCGGACAGGGGGGACGGGGGCCAACGTCCTGACTTTC. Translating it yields CASSPGRTGGTGANVLTF.

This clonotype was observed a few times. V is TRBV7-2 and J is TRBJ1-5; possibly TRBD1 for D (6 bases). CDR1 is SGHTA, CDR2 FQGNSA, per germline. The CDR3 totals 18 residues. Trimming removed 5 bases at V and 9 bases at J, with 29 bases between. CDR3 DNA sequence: TGTGCCAGCAGCATAGGGGGGGTGGACAGCCCGAGTTTGGGGCCCCAGCATTTT. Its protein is CASSIGGVDSPSLGPQHF.